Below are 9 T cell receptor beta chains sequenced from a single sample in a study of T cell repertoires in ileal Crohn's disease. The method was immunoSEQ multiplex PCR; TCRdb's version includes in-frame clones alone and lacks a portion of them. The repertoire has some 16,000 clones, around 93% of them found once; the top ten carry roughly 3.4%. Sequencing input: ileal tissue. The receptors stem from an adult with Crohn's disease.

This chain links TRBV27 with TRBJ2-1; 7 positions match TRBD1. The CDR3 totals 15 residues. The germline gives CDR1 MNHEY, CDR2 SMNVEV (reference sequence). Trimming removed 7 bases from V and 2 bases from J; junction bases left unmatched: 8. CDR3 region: CASMKRQGTYNEQFF. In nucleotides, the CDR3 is TGTGCCAGCATGAAAAGACAGGGAACCTACAATGAGCAGTTCTTC.

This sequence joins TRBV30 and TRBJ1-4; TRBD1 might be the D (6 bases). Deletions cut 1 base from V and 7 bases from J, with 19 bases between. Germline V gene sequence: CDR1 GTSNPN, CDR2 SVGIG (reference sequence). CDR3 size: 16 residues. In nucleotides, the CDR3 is TGTGCCTGGAGTGAAGAGCGGGGGCCCTACCGTGAAAAACTGTTTTTT. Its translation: CAWSEERGPYREKLFF.

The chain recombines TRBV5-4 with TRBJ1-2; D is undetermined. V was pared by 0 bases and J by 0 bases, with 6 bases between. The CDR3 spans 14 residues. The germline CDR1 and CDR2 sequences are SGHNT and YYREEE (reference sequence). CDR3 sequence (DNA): TGTGCCAGCAGCTTGGACAATACTAACTATGGCTACACCTTC. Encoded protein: CASSLDNTNYGYTF. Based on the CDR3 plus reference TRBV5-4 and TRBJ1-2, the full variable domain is ETGVTQSPTHLIKTRGQQVTLRCSSQSGHNTVSWYQQALGQGPQFIFQYYREEENGRGNFPPRFSGLQFPNYSSELNVNALELDDSALYLCASSLDNTNYGYTFGSGTRLTVV.

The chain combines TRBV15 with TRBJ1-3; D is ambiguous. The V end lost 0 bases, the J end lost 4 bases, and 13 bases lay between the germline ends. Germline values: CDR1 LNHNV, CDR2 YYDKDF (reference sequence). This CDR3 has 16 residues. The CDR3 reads CATSREYSSLGNTIYF. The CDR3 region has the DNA TGTGCCACCAGCAGAGAGTACAGCAGCCTCGGAAACACCATATATTTT.

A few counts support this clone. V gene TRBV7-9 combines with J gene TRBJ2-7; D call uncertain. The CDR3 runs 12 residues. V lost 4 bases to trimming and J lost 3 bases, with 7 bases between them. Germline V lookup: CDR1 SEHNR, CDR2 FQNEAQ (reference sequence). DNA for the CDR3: TGTGCCAGCAGCTCATCCCACTACGAGCAGTACTTC. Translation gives CASSSSHYEQYF.

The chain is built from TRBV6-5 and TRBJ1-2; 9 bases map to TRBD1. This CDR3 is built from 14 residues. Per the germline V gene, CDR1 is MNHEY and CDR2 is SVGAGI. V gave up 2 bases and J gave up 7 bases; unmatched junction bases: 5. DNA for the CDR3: TGTGCCAGCAGTTACCGGGGACAGGGACGTGGCTACACCTTC. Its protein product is CASSYRGQGRGYTF.

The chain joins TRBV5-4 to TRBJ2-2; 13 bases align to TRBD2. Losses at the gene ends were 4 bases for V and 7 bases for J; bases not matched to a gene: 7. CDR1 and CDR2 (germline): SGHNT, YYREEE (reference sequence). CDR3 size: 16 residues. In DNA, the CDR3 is TGTGCCAGCAGCGTACTAGCGGGGGGGCGTAACGGGGAGCTGTTTTTT. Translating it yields CASSVLAGGRNGELFF. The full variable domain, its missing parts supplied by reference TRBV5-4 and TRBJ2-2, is ETGVTQSPTHLIKTRGQQVTLRCSSQSGHNTVSWYQQALGQGPQFIFQYYREEENGRGNFPPRFSGLQFPNYSSELNVNALELDDSALYLCASSVLAGGRNGELFFGEGSRLTVL.

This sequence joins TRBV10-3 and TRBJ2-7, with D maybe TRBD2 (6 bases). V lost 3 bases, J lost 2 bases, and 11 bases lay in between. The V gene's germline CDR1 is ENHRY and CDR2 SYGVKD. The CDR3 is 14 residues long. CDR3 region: CAISDAGTAYEQYF. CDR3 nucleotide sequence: TGTGCCATCAGTGATGCAGGGACTGCCTACGAGCAGTACTTC.

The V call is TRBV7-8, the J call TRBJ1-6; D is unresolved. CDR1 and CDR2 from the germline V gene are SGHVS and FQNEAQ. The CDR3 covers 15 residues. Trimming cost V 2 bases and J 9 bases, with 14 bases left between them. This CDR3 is CASSLLSNFGSPLHF. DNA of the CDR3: TGTGCCAGCAGCTTATTATCCAACTTCGGTTCACCCCTCCACTTT.